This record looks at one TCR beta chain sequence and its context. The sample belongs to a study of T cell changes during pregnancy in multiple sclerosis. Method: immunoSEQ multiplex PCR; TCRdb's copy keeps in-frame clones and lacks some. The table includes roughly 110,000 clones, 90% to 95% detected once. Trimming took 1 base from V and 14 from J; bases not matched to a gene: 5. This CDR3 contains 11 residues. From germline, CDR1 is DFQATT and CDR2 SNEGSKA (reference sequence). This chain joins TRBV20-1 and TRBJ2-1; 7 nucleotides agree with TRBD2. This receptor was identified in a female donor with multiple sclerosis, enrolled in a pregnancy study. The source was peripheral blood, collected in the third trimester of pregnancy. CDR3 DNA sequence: TGCAGTGCTAGAGCTAGCGGAGCAGAGTTCTTC. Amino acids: CSARASGAEFF.